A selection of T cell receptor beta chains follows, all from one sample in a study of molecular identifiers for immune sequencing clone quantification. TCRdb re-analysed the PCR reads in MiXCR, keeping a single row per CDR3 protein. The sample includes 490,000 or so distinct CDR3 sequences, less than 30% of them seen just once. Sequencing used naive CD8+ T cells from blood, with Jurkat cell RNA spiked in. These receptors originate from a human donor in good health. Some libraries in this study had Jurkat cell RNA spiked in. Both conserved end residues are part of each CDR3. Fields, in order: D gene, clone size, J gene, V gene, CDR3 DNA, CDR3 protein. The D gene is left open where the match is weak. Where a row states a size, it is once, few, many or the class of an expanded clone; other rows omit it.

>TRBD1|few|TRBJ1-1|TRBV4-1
TGCGCCAGCAGCCACGGGACAGGGGCCCTACAATCAGCTTTCTTT
CASSHGTGALQSAFF
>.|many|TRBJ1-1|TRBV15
TGTGCCACCAGCAGTCAGGGGAACACTGAAGCTTTCTTT
CATSSQGNTEAFF
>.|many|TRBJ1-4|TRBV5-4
TGTGCCAGCAGCTTGGAGTCTTCTAATGAAAAACTGTTTTTT
CASSLESSNEKLFF
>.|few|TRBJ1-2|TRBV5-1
TGCGCCAGCAGCTTGGAGGTTAACTATGGCTACACCTTC
CASSLEVNYGYTF
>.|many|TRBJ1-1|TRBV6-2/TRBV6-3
TGTGCCAGCAGTTATCAAGGGAGCACTGAAGCTTTCTTT
CASSYQGSTEAFF
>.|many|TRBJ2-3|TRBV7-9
TGTGCCAGCAGCTCGCCCCTTCCTAGCACAGATACGCAGTATTTT
CASSSPLPSTDTQYF
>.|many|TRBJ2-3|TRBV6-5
TGTGCCAGCAGTTACGTGGGAACGGATACGCAGTATTTT
CASSYVGTDTQYF
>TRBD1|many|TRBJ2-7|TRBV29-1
TGCAGCGTTGAAGAGTGGCGACAGGGCACCTACGAGCAGTACTTC
CSVEEWRQGTYEQYF
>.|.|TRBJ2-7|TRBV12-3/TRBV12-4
TGTGCCAGCAGTTTCATGGGGGACTACGAGCAGTACTTC
CASSFMGDYEQYF
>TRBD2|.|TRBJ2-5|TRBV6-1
TGTGCCAGCAGTGATATGGGAGGGGATGTAGGAGAGACCCAGTACTTC
CASSDMGGDVGETQYF
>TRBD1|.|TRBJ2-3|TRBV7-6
TGTGCCAGCAGCTTCGGACAGGGTAGGACAGATACGCAGTATTTT
CASSFGQGRTDTQYF
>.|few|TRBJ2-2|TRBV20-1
TGCAGTGCTAGAGACAGGGGCGTCGGAAACACCGGGGAGCTGTTTTTT
CSARDRGVGNTGELFF
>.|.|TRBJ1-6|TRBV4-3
TGCGCCAGCAGCCCTATAACACAGGGAAGACCACCCCTCCACTTT
CASSPITQGRPPLHF
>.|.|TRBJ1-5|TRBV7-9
TGTGTCAGCAGCTTAGAACAGCCCATGCTGGGGGGAAGCAATCAGCCCCAGCATTTT
CVSSLEQPMLGGSNQPQHF
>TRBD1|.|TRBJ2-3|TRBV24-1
TGTGCCACCAGTGATTGGCGGACAGGAAGCACAGATACGCAGTATTTT
CATSDWRTGSTDTQYF
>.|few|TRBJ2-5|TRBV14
TGTGCCAGCAGCCAAGTAGGACGGGGGTACCAAGAGACCCAGTACTTC
CASSQVGRGYQETQYF
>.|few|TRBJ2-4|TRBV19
TGTGCCAGTAGTAAACCGGGACCGATGGGCATTCAGTACTTC
CASSKPGPMGIQYF
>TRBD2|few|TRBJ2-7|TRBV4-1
TGCGCCAGCAGCCAAGTACTAGCGAGCTCCTACGAGCAGTACTTC
CASSQVLASSYEQYF
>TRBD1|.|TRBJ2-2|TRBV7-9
TGTGCCAGCAGCGAACGATACAGGGGCCTTAAGACCGGGGAGCTGTTTTTT
CASSERYRGLKTGELFF
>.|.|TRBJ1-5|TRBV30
TGTGCCTGGAGTGTAAACTACGACAGCTTCAATCAGCCCCAGCATTTT
CAWSVNYDSFNQPQHF
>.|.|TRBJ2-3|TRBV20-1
TGCAGTGCGTCGGGGGGCGAGTTGGATACGCAGTATTTT
CSASGGELDTQYF
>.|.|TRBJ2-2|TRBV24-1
TGTGCCATCGGCGGGGACACCGGGGAGCTGTTTTTT
CAIGGDTGELFF
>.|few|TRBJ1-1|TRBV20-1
TGCAGTGCTAGAGACCGGGACACCTTACTTATGAACACTGAAGCTTTCTTT
CSARDRDTLLMNTEAFF
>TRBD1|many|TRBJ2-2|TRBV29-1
TGCAGCGTTGGGACAGGTTGGAACACCGGGGAGCTGTTTTTT
CSVGTGWNTGELFF
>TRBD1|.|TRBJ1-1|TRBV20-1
TGCAGTGCTAGTGAGCGACAGGGGAGTATCCGGAACACTGAAGCTTTCTTT
CSASERQGSIRNTEAFF
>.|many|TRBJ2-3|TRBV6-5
TGTGCCAGCAGCCATTGGCCAGGGGAGGATACGCAGTATTTT
CASSHWPGEDTQYF
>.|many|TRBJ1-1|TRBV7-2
TGTGCCAGCAGCCTCCGGGGGGCTGAAGCTTTCTTT
CASSLRGAEAFF
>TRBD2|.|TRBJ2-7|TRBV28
TGTGCCAGCAGCCACGCGCTAGCGGGCGAGCAGTACTTC
CASSHALAGEQYF
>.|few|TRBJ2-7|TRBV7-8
TGTGCCAGCAGCCCGGGGGATCCTGGCTACGAGCAGTACTTC
CASSPGDPGYEQYF
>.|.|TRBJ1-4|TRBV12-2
TGTGCAAGTCGCTTACCCCTTCTGGGACAGGGCTTATTTATCGAAAAACTGTTTTTT
CASRLPLLGQGLFIEKLFF
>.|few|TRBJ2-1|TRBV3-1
TGTGCCAGCAGCCAAGAGGTTACAGGTCCGATATACAATGAGCAGTTCTTC
CASSQEVTGPIYNEQFF
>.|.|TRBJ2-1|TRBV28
TGTGCCAGCAGTGCTGACTACAATGAGCAGTTCTTC
CASSADYNEQFF
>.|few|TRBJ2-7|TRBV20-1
TGCAGTGCTGCTTCCCCCAGAGCCTACGAGCAGTACTTC
CSAASPRAYEQYF
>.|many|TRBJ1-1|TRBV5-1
TGCGCCAGCAGCTTGCTCCTGGGTGCGAGTAACACTGAAGCTTTCTTT
CASSLLLGASNTEAFF
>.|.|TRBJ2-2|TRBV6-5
TGTGCCAGCAGAGGGCGGGCCACCGGGGAGCTGTTTTTT
CASRGRATGELFF
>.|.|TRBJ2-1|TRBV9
TGTGCCAGCAGCGTAGAGGGGGTCAATGAGCAGTTCTTC
CASSVEGVNEQFF
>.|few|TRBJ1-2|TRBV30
TGTGCCTCCGAGGTCAGGGGAGGGGACTACTTC
CASEVRGGDYF
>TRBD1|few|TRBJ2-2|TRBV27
TGTGCCAGCAGTTTAGAAGGACAGGGGGCAGCCGGGGAGCTGTTTTTT
CASSLEGQGAAGELFF
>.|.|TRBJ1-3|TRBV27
TGTGCCAGCAGTTTATCCGGGTTCTCTCGAAACACCATATATTTT
CASSLSGFSRNTIYF
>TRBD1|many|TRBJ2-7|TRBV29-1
TGCAGCGTTGAGGAGGGACAGGGAGGGGAGAGGCACGAGCAGTACTTC
CSVEEGQGGERHEQYF
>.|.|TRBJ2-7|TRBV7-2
TGTGCTAGCCGCTTAGTGGGGGGGGGCGGCGGCTACGAGCAGTACTTC
CASRLVGGGGGYEQYF
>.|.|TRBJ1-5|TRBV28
TGTGCCAGCAGTTTAGCTGGGGGCGAGGATCAGCCCCAGCATTTT
CASSLAGGEDQPQHF
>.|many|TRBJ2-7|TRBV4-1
TGCGCCAGCAGCCAAGAGGCCTGGGGGGCCGGCTACGAGCAGTACTTC
CASSQEAWGAGYEQYF
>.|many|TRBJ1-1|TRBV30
TGTGCCTGCCTGAACACTGAAGCTTTCTTT
CACLNTEAFF
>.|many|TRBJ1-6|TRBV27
TGTGCCAGCAGTTTAAGCAGGGCCAATTCACCCCTCCACTTT
CASSLSRANSPLHF
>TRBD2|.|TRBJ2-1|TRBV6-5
TGTGCCAGCAGTTACTCCGCGGGAGGGTTTGAGCAGTTCTTC
CASSYSAGGFEQFF
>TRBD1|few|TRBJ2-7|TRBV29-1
TGCAGCGTTGAAAGAGGGACAGGGGTCGAGCAGTACTTC
CSVERGTGVEQYF
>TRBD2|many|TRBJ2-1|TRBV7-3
TGTGCCAGCAGCTTAATAGGGACTAGCGGGGGGGATGGTGAGCAGTTCTTC
CASSLIGTSGGDGEQFF
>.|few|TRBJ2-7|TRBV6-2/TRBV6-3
TGTGCCAGCAGGCTCCGTGGGGCGCCCCACGAGCAGTACTTC
CASRLRGAPHEQYF
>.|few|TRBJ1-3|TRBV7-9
TGTGCCAGCAGCCCAGGGACATTCCACTCTGGAAACACCATATATTTT
CASSPGTFHSGNTIYF
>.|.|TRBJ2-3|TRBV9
TGTGCCAGCAGCGTAGAAGGTAGCGGCCTAGATACGCAGTATTTT
CASSVEGSGLDTQYF
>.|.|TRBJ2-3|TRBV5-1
TGCGCCAGCCACCAGGAAAACCCGAGGGATACGCAGTATTTT
CASHQENPRDTQYF
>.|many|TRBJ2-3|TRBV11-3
TGTGCCAGCAGCTTAGATGTCACAGATACGCAGTATTTT
CASSLDVTDTQYF
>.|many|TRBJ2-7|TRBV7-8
TGTGCCAGCAGCCCGGACCCAGCCTACGAGCAGTACTTC
CASSPDPAYEQYF
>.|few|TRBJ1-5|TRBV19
TGTGCCAGTAGTATATTTGCCCGTAGCAATCAGCCCCAGCATTTT
CASSIFARSNQPQHF
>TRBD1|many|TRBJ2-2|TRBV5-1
TGCGCCAGCAGCTTGGAATGGGACAGGGGGCCCACCGGGGAGCTGTTTTTT
CASSLEWDRGPTGELFF
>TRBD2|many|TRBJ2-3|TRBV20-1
TGCAGTGCTAGCGGTTCTAGCGGGGGTGATACGCAGTATTTT
CSASGSSGGDTQYF
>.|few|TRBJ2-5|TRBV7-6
TGTGCCAGCAGCGAAGGCAGGATGTTAGAGGAGACCCAGTACTTC
CASSEGRMLEETQYF
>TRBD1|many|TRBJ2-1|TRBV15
TGTGCCACCAATGCCCGGACAGGTACCAATGAGCAGTTCTTC
CATNARTGTNEQFF